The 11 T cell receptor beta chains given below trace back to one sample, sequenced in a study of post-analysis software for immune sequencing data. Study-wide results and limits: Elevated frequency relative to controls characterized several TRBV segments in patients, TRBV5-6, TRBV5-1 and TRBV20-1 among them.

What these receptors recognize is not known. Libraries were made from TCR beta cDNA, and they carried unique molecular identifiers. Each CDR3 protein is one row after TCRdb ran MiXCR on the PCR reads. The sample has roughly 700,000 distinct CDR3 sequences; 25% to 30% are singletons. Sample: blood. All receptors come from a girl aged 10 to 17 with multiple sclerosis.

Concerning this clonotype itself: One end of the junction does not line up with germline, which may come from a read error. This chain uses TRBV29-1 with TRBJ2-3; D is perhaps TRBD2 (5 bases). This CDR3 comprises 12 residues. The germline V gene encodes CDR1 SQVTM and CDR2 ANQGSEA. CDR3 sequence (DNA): TGCAGCGTAGAAGGCGCCGGGAATACGCAGTATTTT. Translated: CSVEGAGNTQYF.

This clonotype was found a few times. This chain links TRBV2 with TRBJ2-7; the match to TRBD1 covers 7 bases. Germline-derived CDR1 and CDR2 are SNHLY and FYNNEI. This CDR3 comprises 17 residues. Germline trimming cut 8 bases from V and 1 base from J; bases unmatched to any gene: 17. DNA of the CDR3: TGTGCCAGCGGAAGACAAGAAACCGGGACAGAATCCTACGAGCAGTACTTC. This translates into CASGRQETGTESYEQYF.

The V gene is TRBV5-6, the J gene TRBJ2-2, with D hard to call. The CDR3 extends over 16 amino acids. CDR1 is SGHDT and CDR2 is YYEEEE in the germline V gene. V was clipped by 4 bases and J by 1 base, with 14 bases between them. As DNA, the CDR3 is TGTGCCAGCAGCCAAAACAGCGATTGGAACACCGGGGAGCTGTTTTTT. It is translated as CASSQNSDWNTGELFF.

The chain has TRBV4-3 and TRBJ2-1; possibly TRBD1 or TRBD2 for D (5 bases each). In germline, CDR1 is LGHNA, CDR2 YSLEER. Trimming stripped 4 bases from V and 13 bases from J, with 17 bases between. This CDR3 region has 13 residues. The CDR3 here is CASSPGSGRVQFF. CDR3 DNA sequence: TGCGCCAGCAGCCCTGGGTCGGGGCGAGTTCAGTTCTTC.

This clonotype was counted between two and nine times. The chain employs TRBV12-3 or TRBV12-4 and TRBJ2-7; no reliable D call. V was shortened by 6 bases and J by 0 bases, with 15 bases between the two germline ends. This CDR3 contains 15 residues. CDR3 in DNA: TGTGCCAGCAGGGTTGGGCCTCCGAGCTCCTACGAGCAGTACTTC. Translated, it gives CASRVGPPSSYEQYF.

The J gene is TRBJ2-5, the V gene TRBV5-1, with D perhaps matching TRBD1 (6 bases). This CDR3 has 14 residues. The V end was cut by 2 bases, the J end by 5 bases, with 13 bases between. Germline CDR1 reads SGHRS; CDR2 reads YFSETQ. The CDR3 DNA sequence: TGCGCCAGCAGCTTACAAGGGGGATGGGAGACCCAGTACTTC. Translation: CASSLQGGWETQYF.

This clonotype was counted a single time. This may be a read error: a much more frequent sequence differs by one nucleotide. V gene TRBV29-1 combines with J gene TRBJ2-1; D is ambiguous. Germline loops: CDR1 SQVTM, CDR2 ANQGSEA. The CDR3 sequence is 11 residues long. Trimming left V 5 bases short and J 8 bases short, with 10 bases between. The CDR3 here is CSVTRWDEQFF. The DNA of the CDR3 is TGCAGCGTTACCAGGTGGGATGAGCAGTTCTTC.

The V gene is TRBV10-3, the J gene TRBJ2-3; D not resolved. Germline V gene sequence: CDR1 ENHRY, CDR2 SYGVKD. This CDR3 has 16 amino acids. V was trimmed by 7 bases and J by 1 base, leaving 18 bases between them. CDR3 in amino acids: CAINSVGSDGTDTQYF. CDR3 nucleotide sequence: TGTGCCATCAATTCAGTGGGATCTGACGGCACAGATACGCAGTATTTT.

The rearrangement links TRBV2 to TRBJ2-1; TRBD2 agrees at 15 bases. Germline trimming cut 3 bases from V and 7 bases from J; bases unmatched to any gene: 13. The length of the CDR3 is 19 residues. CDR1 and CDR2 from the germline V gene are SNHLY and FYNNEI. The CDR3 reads CASSDGGTWTSGGANEQFF. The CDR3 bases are TGTGCCAGCAGTGATGGCGGGACTTGGACTAGCGGGGGGGCGAATGAGCAGTTCTTC.

CDR3 residues: CASSSRSGGGRGNEQFF. In DNA form, the CDR3 reads TGTGCCAGCAGCTCCCGAAGTGGTGGGGGTCGGGGCAATGAGCAGTTCTTC. The genes are TRBV7-9 and TRBJ2-1; D could derive from TRBD1 or TRBD2 (5 bases each). Looked up from germline, CDR1 is SEHNR and CDR2 is FQNEAQ (reference sequence). Trimming took off 4 bases at V and 6 bases at J, with 22 bases between the two ends. The CDR3 sequence is 17 residues long.

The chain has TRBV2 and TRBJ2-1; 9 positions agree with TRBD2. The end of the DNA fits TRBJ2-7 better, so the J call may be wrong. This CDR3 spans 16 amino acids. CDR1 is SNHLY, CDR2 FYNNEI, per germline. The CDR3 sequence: CASSVGASGTYNEQYF. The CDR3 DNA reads TGTGCCAGCAGTGTTGGGGCTAGCGGGACCTACAATGAGCAGTACTTC.